These 26 T cell receptor beta chains were all obtained from the same sample, sequenced in a study of blood T cell repertoires in COVID-19. Measured with immunoSEQ multiplex PCR; TCRdb has only the in-frame clones, and not every one. Altogether 250,000 to 400,000 clones are present, 75% to 90% being singletons, with the ten largest covering under 3%. The sample was peripheral blood. The receptors here all came from a woman in her twenties or thirties with COVID-19, enrolled during active disease.

The CDR3 DNA reads TGTGCCAGCAGCCTCTACGAGCAGTACTTC. It encodes CASSLYEQYF. The chain couples TRBV28 to TRBJ2-7; D is uncertain. Per the germline V gene, CDR1 is MDHEN and CDR2 is SYDVKM. The CDR3 length is 10 residues. Trimming pared 6 bases from V and 3 bases from J, leaving 3 bases between.

This chain joins TRBV30 and TRBJ1-4, with 10 positions matching TRBD1. This CDR3 has 17 residues. In germline, CDR1 is GTSNPN, CDR2 SVGIG (reference sequence). V trimming: 1 base; J trimming: 7 bases; junction bases outside the gene matches: 12. CDR3 loop: CAWSAPGRQGASEKLFF. CDR3 in DNA: TGTGCCTGGAGTGCCCCTGGGCGACAGGGGGCTTCTGAAAAACTGTTTTTT.

The chain carries TRBV11-2 and TRBJ2-7; tentatively, D is TRBD2 (6 bases). The V end lost 5 bases, the J end lost 1 base, and 18 bases lay between the germline ends. Germline V gene data show CDR1 as SGHAT and CDR2 as FQNNGV. The CDR3 runs to 16 residues. Written as DNA, the CDR3 is TGTGCCAGCAGCACTATCATAGGGACTCGGTCCTACGAGCAGTACTTC. It yields the protein CASSTIIGTRSYEQYF.

This clone was observed once. The chain employs TRBV19 and TRBJ2-7; unclear D gene. Between the trimmed V and J ends, which lost 4 bases and 2 bases, there was a span of 12 bases. The CDR3 runs to 14 residues. Germline V CDR1 and CDR2: LNHDA, SQIVND (reference sequence). As DNA, the CDR3 is TGTGCCAGTAGTAGAAGCCCCGGAGCCTACGAGCAGTACTTC. It yields the protein CASSRSPGAYEQYF.

This chain uses TRBV27 with TRBJ1-1; possibly TRBD1 for D (6 bases). CDR3 length: 12 residues. V was trimmed by 10 bases and J by 4 bases, leaving 13 bases between them. Germline V CDR1 and CDR2: MNHEY, SMNVEV (reference sequence). CDR3 in DNA: TGTGCCACCTACAGGGAGGGCACTGAAGCTTTCTTT. Translation gives CATYREGTEAFF.

The rearrangement joins TRBV30 to TRBJ1-4; D is unclear. Between the trimmed V and J ends, which lost 2 bases and 3 bases, there was a span of 10 bases. The V gene's germline CDR1 is GTSNPN and CDR2 SVGIG (reference sequence). There are 14 residues in the CDR3. The CDR3 spells CAWSLSRSNEKLFF. The CDR3 region has the DNA TGTGCCTGGAGTCTTTCTCGGTCTAATGAAAAACTGTTTTTT.

The chain has TRBV19 and TRBJ2-7; TRBD2 matches at 7 bases. Germline V gives CDR1 LNHDA, CDR2 SQIVND (reference sequence). Trimming at V came to 3 bases and at J to 4 bases, leaving 9 bases not matched to a gene. The CDR3 covers 15 residues. CDR3 region: CASSMGTNSHYEQYF. DNA of the CDR3: TGTGCCAGTAGTATGGGGACTAACAGCCATTACGAGCAGTACTTC.

The chain employs TRBV9 and TRBJ2-1, with TRBD1 matching over 7 bases. CDR3 size: 14 residues. Germline CDR1 SGDLS, CDR2 YYNGEE. With 0 bases clipped from V and 7 bases from J, the junction kept 4 bases outside the gene matches. CDR3 sequence reads: CASSVGDSLNEQFF. CDR3 DNA sequence: TGTGCCAGCAGCGTAGGGGACAGCTTAAATGAGCAGTTCTTC.

The rearrangement uses TRBV13 and TRBJ2-1, with 13 bases lining up with TRBD2. Germline assignment: CDR1 PRHDT and CDR2 FYEKMQ (reference sequence). V lost 2 bases to trimming and J lost 3 bases; unmatched junction nucleotides: 7. CDR3 length equals 18 residues. DNA for the CDR3: TGTGCCAGCAGCTTAAGACGGGGGACTAGCGGGGACTACAATGAGCAGTTCTTC. Protein: CASSLRRGTSGDYNEQFF.

This CDR3 reads CASSMTLFHRESDGYTF. The CDR3 DNA reads TGTGCCAGTAGTATGACCCTATTCCACAGGGAGTCGGATGGCTACACCTTC. V usage is TRBV19 and J usage is TRBJ1-2; D possibly corresponds to TRBD1 (6 bases). CDR1 and CDR2 from the germline V gene are LNHDA and SQIVND (reference sequence). CDR3 length equals 17 residues. V dropped 3 bases and J dropped 6 bases, with 23 bases sitting between them.

The genes are TRBV2 and TRBJ2-1; 9 nucleotides align to TRBD2. The CDR3 runs 19 residues. Germline CDR1 reads SNHLY; CDR2 reads FYNNEI. V dropped 6 bases and J dropped 3; count of bases not matched to a gene: 18. The CDR3 DNA reads as TGTGCCAGCAGGAGGTCAGGGACTAGCTTGGGCGGGGGCTACAATGAGCAGTTCTTC. Amino acids: CASRRSGTSLGGGYNEQFF.

This sequence joins TRBV24-1 and TRBJ2-2, with TRBD1 matching 9 bases. Germline V gives CDR1 KGHDR, CDR2 SFDVKD. Trimming cost V 4 bases and J 3 bases; bases outside gene matches: 5. CDR3 length equals 16 residues. CDR3: CATSDGRTGDTGELFF. The CDR3 coding sequence is TGTGCCACCAGTGACGGTCGGACAGGGGACACCGGGGAGCTGTTTTTT.

The sample holds one count of this clone. The V call is TRBV19, the J call TRBJ1-1; unclear D gene. The CDR3 is made up of 16 amino acids. The germline V gene has CDR1 LNHDA and CDR2 SQIVND (reference sequence). Trimming removed 3 bases from V and 2 bases from J, with 16 bases in between. This chain's CDR3 is CASSMKGQRVNTEAFF. CDR3 nucleotides: TGTGCCAGTAGTATGAAAGGTCAGAGGGTTAACACTGAAGCTTTCTTT.

The rearrangement joins TRBV6-5 to TRBJ2-2, with 7 bases fitting TRBD1. The CDR3 contains 14 residues. Trimming took 11 bases from V and 4 from J; bases not matched to a gene: 10. CDR1 is MNHEY and CDR2 is SVGAGI in the germline V gene. CDR3 loop: CAVKDRSATGELFF. CDR3 in DNA: TGTGCCGTCAAGGACAGGTCAGCCACCGGGGAGCTGTTTTTT.

The chain links TRBV7-8 to TRBJ2-3; 13 bases match TRBD2. V trimming: 5 bases; J trimming: 6 bases; junction bases outside the gene matches: 2. Germline V gene lookup returns CDR1 SGHVS and CDR2 FQNEAQ. The CDR3 spans 14 residues. Written as DNA, the CDR3 is TGTGCCAGCAGCCAGACTAGCGGGAGGGATACGCAGTATTTT. This codes for CASSQTSGRDTQYF.

The chain combines TRBV7-9 with TRBJ2-3, with a possible D match to TRBD2 (5 bases). V lost 4 bases and J 6 bases, leaving 11 bases between the germline ends. Per the germline V gene, CDR1 is SEHNR and CDR2 is FQNEAQ (reference sequence). The CDR3 runs to 13 residues. The CDR3 nucleotides are TGTGCCAGCAGCTCGGCAGGCGGGGATACGCAGTATTTT. It specifies CASSSAGGDTQYF.

The chain links TRBV6-5 to TRBJ1-2; 10 nucleotides line up with TRBD1. V was pared by 6 bases and J by 8 bases, with 6 bases of the junction left unmatched. There are 13 residues in the CDR3. Germline-derived CDR1 and CDR2 are MNHEY and SVGAGI. The CDR3 region has the DNA TGTGCCAGCAGACGGACAGGGGGTTTGGGCTACACCTTC. Its translation: CASRRTGGLGYTF.

The chain joins TRBV5-5 to TRBJ2-7, with no clear D. Germline V gene sequence: CDR1 SGHKS, CDR2 YYEKEE (reference sequence). This CDR3 spans 13 amino acids. Trimming shortened V by 4 bases and J by 2 bases, and 10 bases separated the two germline ends. The chain's CDR3 is CASSPGLAYEQYF. CDR3 nucleotide sequence: TGTGCCAGCAGCCCGGGTCTCGCCTACGAGCAGTACTTC.

The rearrangement links TRBV28 to TRBJ1-1, with unresolved D. V lost 1 base and J lost 11, with 20 bases in between. Germline CDR1 is MDHEN and CDR2 is SYDVKM. The CDR3 covers 15 residues. The CDR3 loop is CASSLYQVEVLNAFF. The CDR3 DNA reads TGTGCCAGCAGTTTATATCAGGTGGAGGTTTTGAACGCTTTCTTT.

The V gene is TRBV29-1, the J gene TRBJ2-7; 9 bases match TRBD1. Germline values: CDR1 SQVTM, CDR2 ANQGSEA. V lost 6 bases and J lost 3; bases outside the gene matches: 0. This CDR3 is built from 11 residues. CDR3 nucleotide sequence: TGCAGCGTGACAGGGGGCTACGAGCAGTACTTC. Translating it yields CSVTGGYEQYF.

The chain carries TRBV2 and TRBJ1-4, with a possible D match to TRBD1 (6 bases). Germline assignment: CDR1 SNHLY and CDR2 FYNNEI. V was pared by 0 bases and J by 6 bases, with 14 bases between. This CDR3 region has 16 residues. The DNA of the CDR3 is TGTGCCAGCAGTGAAGCGGCGGCAGGGGTATATGAAAAACTGTTTTTT. As protein: CASSEAAAGVYEKLFF.

V and J are TRBV7-6 and TRBJ1-5, with TRBD1 matching 9 bases. V dropped 0 bases and J dropped 4; count of bases not matched to a gene: 7. The CDR3 runs to 17 residues. Germline-derived CDR1 and CDR2 are SGHVS and FNYEAQ. The CDR3 region has the DNA TGTGCCAGCAGCTTAGCACGTCCGGGACAGGGAAATCAGCCCCAGCATTTT. It translates to CASSLARPGQGNQPQHF.

The chain couples TRBV6-4 to TRBJ1-2; TRBD1 agrees at 8 bases. This CDR3 has 16 residues. Losses at the gene ends were 0 bases for V and 6 bases for J; bases not matched to a gene: 9. Looked up from germline, CDR1 is MRHNA and CDR2 is SNTAGT. CDR3 in amino acids: CASSDSAWTGSHGYTF. The CDR3 nucleotides read TGTGCCAGCAGTGACTCAGCTTGGACAGGGTCTCATGGCTACACCTTC.

CDR3 in DNA: TGTGCCAGCAGTTTGGGCGACAGAGCGAACACTGAAGCTTTCTTT. Its translation is CASSLGDRANTEAFF. The V and J genes are TRBV28 and TRBJ1-1; D perhaps matches TRBD1 (5 bases). Trimming removed 3 bases at V and 1 base at J, with 12 bases between. Per the germline V gene, CDR1 is MDHEN and CDR2 is SYDVKM. CDR3 length: 15 residues.

The rearrangement joins TRBV6-5 to TRBJ2-3; D may be TRBD2 (5 bases). The V end lost 5 bases, the J end lost 4 bases, and 16 bases lay between the germline ends. The CDR3 loop spans 15 amino acids. Germline V gives CDR1 MNHEY, CDR2 SVGAGI. CDR3 bases: TGTGCCAGCAGTATCCGTCCCGGGATGGCAGATACGCAGTATTTT. Residues: CASSIRPGMADTQYF.

In its sample, this clone was seen a few times. This sequence joins TRBV3-1 (or the pseudogene TRBV3-2) and TRBJ2-7, with 9 bases aligning to TRBD1. V gave up 5 bases and J gave up 1 base; unmatched junction bases: 6. The CDR3 consists of 15 residues. Germline CDR1 and CDR2: LGHDT and YNNKEL (reference sequence). For the CDR3, the DNA is TGTGCCAGCAGCTCACCGACAGGGGGGTCCTACGAGCAGTACTTC. Its translation is CASSSPTGGSYEQYF.